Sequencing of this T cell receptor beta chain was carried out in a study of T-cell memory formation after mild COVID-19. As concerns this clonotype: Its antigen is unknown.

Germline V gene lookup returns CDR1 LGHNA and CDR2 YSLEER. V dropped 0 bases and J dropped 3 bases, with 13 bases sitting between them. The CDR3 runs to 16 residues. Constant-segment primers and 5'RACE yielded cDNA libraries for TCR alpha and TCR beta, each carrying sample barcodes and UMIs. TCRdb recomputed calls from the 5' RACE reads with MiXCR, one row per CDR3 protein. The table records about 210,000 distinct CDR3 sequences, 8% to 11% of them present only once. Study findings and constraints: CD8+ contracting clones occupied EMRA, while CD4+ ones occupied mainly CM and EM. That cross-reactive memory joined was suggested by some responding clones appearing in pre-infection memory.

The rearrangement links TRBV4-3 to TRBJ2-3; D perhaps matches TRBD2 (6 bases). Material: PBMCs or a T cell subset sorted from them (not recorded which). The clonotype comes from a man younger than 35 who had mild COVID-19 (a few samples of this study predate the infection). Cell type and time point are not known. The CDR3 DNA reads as TGCGCCAGCAGCCAAGACCCCGCGGGGAGAACAGATACGCAGTATTTT. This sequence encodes CASSQDPAGRTDTQYF.